The sequence of this T cell receptor beta chain was determined in a study of T cells in localized non-small cell lung cancer. Study-level findings and limits: Exceeding tumor, uninvolved adjacent lung had the highest T cell clonality. For the top 100 tumor clones, a median approximately 61 also appeared in adjacent lung.

V shed 0 bases and J shed 4 bases, with 10 bases lying between them. The CDR3 is made up of 14 amino acids. Germline V CDR1 and CDR2: SGHRS, YFSETQ. With respect to this clone: Its antigen is unidentified.

Clones were read by immunoSEQ multiplex PCR, and TCRdb kept only the in-frame ones, dropping some. This repertoire shows some 85,000 clones, roughly 80% found once; its top ten account for less than 20%. The clonotype was recovered from a man aged 35-75 years with stage II squamous cell lung carcinoma. J is TRBJ2-5 and V is TRBV5-1; D is uncertain. This specimen was PBMCs, taken before any cancer treatment. CDR3 sequence reads: CASSLDGDLETQYF. DNA for the CDR3: TGCGCCAGCAGCTTGGATGGGGATTTAGAGACCCAGTACTTC.